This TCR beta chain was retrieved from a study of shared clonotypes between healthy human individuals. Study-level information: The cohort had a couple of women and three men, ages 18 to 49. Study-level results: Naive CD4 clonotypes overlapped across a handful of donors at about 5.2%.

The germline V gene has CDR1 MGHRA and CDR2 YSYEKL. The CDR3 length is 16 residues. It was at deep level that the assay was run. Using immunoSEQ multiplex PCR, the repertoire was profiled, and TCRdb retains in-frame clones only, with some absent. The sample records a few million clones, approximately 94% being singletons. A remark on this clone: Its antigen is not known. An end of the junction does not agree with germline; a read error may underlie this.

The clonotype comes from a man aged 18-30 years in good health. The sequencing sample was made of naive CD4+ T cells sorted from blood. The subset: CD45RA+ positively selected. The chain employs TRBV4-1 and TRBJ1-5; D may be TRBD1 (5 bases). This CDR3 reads CVSSQGGTGGRQPQHF. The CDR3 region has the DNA TGCGTCAGCAGCCAAGGAGGGACGGGGGGTCGGCAGCCCCAGCATTTT.